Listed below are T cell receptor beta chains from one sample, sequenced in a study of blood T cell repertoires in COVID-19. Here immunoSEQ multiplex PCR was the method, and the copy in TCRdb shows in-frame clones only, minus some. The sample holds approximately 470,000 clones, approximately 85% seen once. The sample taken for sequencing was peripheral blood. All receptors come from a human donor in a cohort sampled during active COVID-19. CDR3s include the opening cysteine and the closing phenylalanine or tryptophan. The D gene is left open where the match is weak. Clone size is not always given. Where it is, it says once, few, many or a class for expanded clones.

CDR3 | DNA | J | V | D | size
CASSETTGRNQPQHF | TGTGCCAGCTCAGAGACCACAGGGCGCAATCAGCCCCAGCATTTT | TRBJ1-5 | TRBV18 | NA | NA
CASSPRQGRRSGYTF | TGTGCCAGCAGCCCTAGACAGGGGAGAAGGAGTGGCTACACCTTC | TRBJ1-2 | TRBV7-9 | TRBD1 | NA
CASSKKGGNTEAFF | TGTGCCAGTAGTAAAAAAGGAGGGAACACTGAAGCTTTCTTT | TRBJ1-1 | TRBV19 | NA | NA
CASSPFQSKGEKLFF | TGTGCCAGCTCACCCTTTCAGTCCAAGGGGGAAAAACTGTTTTTT | TRBJ1-4 | TRBV18 | NA | NA
CASSGGPNPEQYF | TGTGCCAGCAGTGGGGGGCCGAATCCTGAGCAGTACTTC | TRBJ2-7 | TRBV2 | NA | few
CAIRSGPSSYNEQFF | TGTGCCATTAGAAGCGGGCCCAGCTCCTACAATGAGCAGTTCTTC | TRBJ2-1 | TRBV5-8 | NA | NA
CASSLVPSGSHEQYF | TGCGCCAGCAGCTTGGTACCTAGCGGGAGCCACGAGCAGTACTTC | TRBJ2-7 | TRBV5-1 | TRBD2 | NA
CASRTGNQPQHF | TGTGCCAGCAGGACAGGGAATCAGCCCCAGCATTTT | TRBJ1-5 | TRBV25-1 | TRBD1 | few
CASLLDRVDYGYTF | TGTGCCAGCCTACTGGACAGGGTAGACTATGGCTACACCTTC | TRBJ1-2 | TRBV28 | TRBD1 | few
CASSPDGATYNEQFF | TGTGCCAGCAGCCCTGACGGAGCTACCTACAATGAGCAGTTCTTC | TRBJ2-1 | TRBV6-2/TRBV6-3 | NA | NA
CAWAQSGLYSNQPQHF | TGTGCCTGGGCCCAAAGTGGGCTTTATAGCAATCAGCCCCAGCATTTT | TRBJ1-5 | TRBV30 | NA | NA
CASSAGTGFASNTEAFF | TGTGCCAGCAGCGCCGGGACAGGTTTCGCATCCAACACTGAAGCTTTCTTT | TRBJ1-1 | TRBV7-3 | TRBD1 | NA
CASSPPGNNEQFF | TGCGCCAGCAGCCCTCCGGGGAACAATGAGCAGTTCTTC | TRBJ2-1 | TRBV4-3 | NA | NA
CAISVKQEDTNYGYTF | TGTGCCATCAGTGTCAAACAGGAAGACACTAACTATGGCTACACCTTC | TRBJ1-2 | TRBV10-3 | NA | NA
CAWSGGQANTEAFF | TGTGCCTGGAGTGGGGGACAGGCGAACACTGAAGCTTTCTTT | TRBJ1-1 | TRBV30 | TRBD1 | NA
CASSRGRANHEQYF | TGTGCCAGCAGCAGAGGGCGGGCCAACCACGAGCAGTACTTC | TRBJ2-7 | TRBV7-9 | NA | NA
CASSKTANTGELFF | TGTGCCAGTAGTAAGACAGCGAACACCGGGGAGCTGTTTTTT | TRBJ2-2 | TRBV19 | NA | few
CASSQPTSGAYEQYF | TGCGCCAGCAGCCAACCGACTAGCGGAGCCTACGAGCAGTACTTC | TRBJ2-7 | TRBV4-1 | TRBD2 | NA
CARSLSCAGQSPGGYEQYF | TGTGCCAGAAGCCTGAGCTGTGCGGGACAGAGTCCTGGAGGCTACGAGCAGTACTTC | TRBJ2-7 | TRBV7-5 | NA | NA
CASSLRGAGVGETQYF | TGTGCCAGCAGCTTAAGGGGAGCGGGAGTTGGGGAGACCCAGTACTTC | TRBJ2-5 | TRBV7-2 | TRBD2 | NA
CVQGAGGNQPQHF | TGTGTCCAGGGGGCAGGCGGCAATCAGCCCCAGCATTTT | TRBJ1-5 | TRBV19 | TRBD1 | NA
CASSAAAGGITEAFF | TGTGCTAGCAGCGCCGCCGCGGGGGGAATAACTGAAGCTTTCTTT | TRBJ1-1 | TRBV7-7 | NA | NA
CASTPRPSGANVLTF | TGTGCCAGCACCCCTAGGCCCTCTGGGGCCAACGTCCTGACTTTC | TRBJ2-6 | TRBV6-5 | NA | NA
CASSRVSTSGVYEQYF | TGTGCCAGCTCAAGGGTATCCACTAGCGGAGTCTACGAGCAGTACTTC | TRBJ2-7 | TRBV18 | TRBD2 | NA
CASSLGDRGLETQYF | TGTGCCAGCAGCCTAGGGGACAGGGGGTTGGAGACCCAGTACTTC | TRBJ2-5 | TRBV3-1/TRBV3-2 | TRBD1 | NA
CASSLNAGADTQYF | TGTGCCAGCAGCTTAAATGCGGGCGCAGATACGCAGTATTTT | TRBJ2-3 | TRBV7-2 | NA | NA
CASSGPLLGSNSPLHF | TGTGCCAGCAGCGGACCTCTCCTGGGCAGCAATTCACCCCTCCACTTT | TRBJ1-6 | TRBV9 | NA | NA
CASSLRLAGGPRDF | TGTGCCAGCAGCTTAAGACTAGCGGGAGGGCCAAGAGACTTC | TRBJ2-7 | TRBV5-8 | TRBD2 | NA
CAGQGGGSKNIQYF | TGTGCCGGCCAGGGGGGTGGGTCCAAAAACATTCAGTACTTC | TRBJ2-4 | TRBV5-4 | NA | once
CAWRIGQGYEQYF | TGTGCCTGGAGGATCGGACAGGGTTACGAGCAGTACTTC | TRBJ2-7 | TRBV30 | TRBD1 | NA
CASGSPAGGNTGELFF | TGTGCTAGTGGTTCCCCGGCAGGGGGAAACACCGGGGAGCTGTTTTTT | TRBJ2-2 | TRBV12-5 | TRBD1 | few
CASSDIAGGPSNEQFF | TGTGCCAGCAGCGATATAGCGGGAGGGCCGTCAAATGAGCAGTTCTTC | TRBJ2-1 | TRBV3-1/TRBV3-2 | TRBD2 | NA
CSVVVNRADGELFF | TGCAGCGTTGTTGTTAACAGGGCGGACGGGGAGCTGTTTTTT | TRBJ2-2 | TRBV29-1 | NA | NA
CSASGTSGSGSYEQYF | TGCAGTGCTAGTGGGACTAGCGGGAGCGGGTCCTACGAGCAGTACTTC | TRBJ2-7 | TRBV20-1 | TRBD2 | NA
CSVIPGDGANEKLFF | TGCAGCGTAATACCAGGGGATGGAGCTAATGAAAAACTGTTTTTT | TRBJ1-4 | TRBV29-1 | NA | NA
CARSLEQGIRDTEAFF | TGTGCCAGGAGTTTAGAACAGGGAATTAGGGACACTGAAGCTTTCTTT | TRBJ1-1 | TRBV6-4 | NA | few
CATSRDLAGRTGELFF | TGTGCCACCAGCAGAGATCTAGCTGGGCGAACCGGGGAGCTGTTTTTT | TRBJ2-2 | TRBV15 | NA | NA
CASSPGLATAEQFF | TGTGCCAGCTCACCGGGACTAGCCACAGCTGAGCAGTTCTTC | TRBJ2-1 | TRBV18 | TRBD2 | NA
CASSQPQGSGTEAFF | TGTGCCAGCAGCCAACCTCAGGGGTCGGGCACTGAAGCTTTCTTT | TRBJ1-1 | TRBV14 | NA | NA
CASRQGTGELFF | TGCGCCAGTCGACAGGGAACCGGGGAGCTGTTTTTT | TRBJ2-2 | TRBV5-1 | TRBD1 | NA
CASSASGRLFNEQFF | TGTGCCAGCAGCGCTAGCGGGAGGTTATTCAATGAGCAGTTCTTC | TRBJ2-1 | TRBV9 | TRBD2 | NA
CASCTREMGGYTF | TGTGCCAGCTGTACTCGGGAAATGGGTGGCTACACCTTC | TRBJ1-2 | TRBV6-5 | NA | NA
CARSSQGGSAETQYF | TGTGCCAGAAGCTCCCAGGGCGGGAGCGCAGAGACCCAGTACTTC | TRBJ2-5 | TRBV5-3 | TRBD2 | NA
CASSRSTGVDTGELFF | TGTGCCAGCTCACGCTCGACAGGGGTGGACACCGGGGAGCTGTTTTTT | TRBJ2-2 | TRBV18 | TRBD1 | NA
CASGRGPQVGDTQYF | TGTGCCAGCGGAAGGGGGCCTCAAGTTGGGGATACGCAGTATTTT | TRBJ2-3 | TRBV9 | TRBD1 | few
CAWSPGVYGYTF | TGTGCCTGGAGTCCAGGGGTCTATGGCTACACCTTC | TRBJ1-2 | TRBV30 | NA | NA
CAWSDLSGNYDNEQFF | TGTGCCTGGAGTGACCTTAGCGGGAACTACGACAATGAGCAGTTCTTC | TRBJ2-1 | TRBV30 | TRBD2 | NA
CASSAGRNTEAFF | TGTGCCAGCAGCGCGGGGAGGAACACTGAAGCTTTCTTT | TRBJ1-1 | TRBV7-3 | NA | NA
CASSSDRGSGNTIYF | TGTGCCAGCAGTTCGGACAGGGGTTCTGGAAACACCATATATTTT | TRBJ1-3 | TRBV28 | TRBD1 | NA
CASSSGFGNTIYF | TGTGCCAGCAGTTCCGGGTTTGGAAACACCATATATTTT | TRBJ1-3 | TRBV27 | NA | few
CASSWGDGYNEQFF | TGCGCCAGCAGCTGGGGGGACGGATACAATGAGCAGTTCTTC | TRBJ2-1 | TRBV5-1 | NA | NA
CASSGRDRGSYEQYF | TGTGCCAGCAGCGGGCGGGACAGGGGATCCTACGAGCAGTACTTC | TRBJ2-7 | TRBV5-4 | TRBD1 | NA
CASSFGRDGGYTF | TGTGCCAGCAGTTTCGGCAGGGATGGTGGCTACACCTTC | TRBJ1-2 | TRBV27 | NA | NA
CASSLGTSHNEQFF | TGTGCCAGCAGCCTGGGGACTAGCCACAATGAGCAGTTCTTC | TRBJ2-1 | TRBV5-4 | TRBD2 | once
CASRSGRGPNTEAFF | TGTGCCAGCAGATCGGGGCGGGGGCCCAACACTGAAGCTTTCTTT | TRBJ1-1 | TRBV5-6 | NA | NA
CASSVGDRGPGAFF | TGTGCCAGTAGTGTAGGAGACAGGGGGCCCGGGGCTTTCTTT | TRBJ1-1 | TRBV19 | TRBD1 | NA
CASSPHSGLSSSYNEQFF | TGCGCCAGCAGCCCCCACTCAGGGTTAAGCAGCTCCTACAATGAGCAGTTCTTC | TRBJ2-1 | TRBV5-1 | NA | NA
CASSTGGTVYEQYF | TGTGCCAGCAGTACCGGGGGGACGGTATACGAGCAGTACTTC | TRBJ2-7 | TRBV6-5 | TRBD2 | NA